A single sample is the source of the 18 T cell receptor beta chains below, sequenced in a study of blood T cells in healthy people across ages. The second PCR ran about 6 to 12 cycles with a sample-barcoded 5' primer and J-beta primers. MiXCR was run by TCRdb on the 5' RACE reads, yielding one entry per CDR3 protein. The table lists roughly 1.6 million distinct CDR3 sequences, 34% of them singletons. The sequencing input was blood. The receptors here all came from a woman younger than 45 in good health.

This clonotype was observed a few times. The V and J genes are TRBV14 and TRBJ2-7; 7 nucleotides align to TRBD1. This CDR3 has 17 amino acids. Trimming at V came to 0 bases and at J to 3 bases, leaving 11 bases not matched to a gene. CDR1 SGHDN and CDR2 FVKESK come from the germline V gene. CDR3 nucleotide sequence: TGTGCCAGCAGCCAAGATACCCCAGGGGGATTCTTCTACGAGCAGTACTTC. This encodes CASSQDTPGGFFYEQYF.

This chain links TRBV12-3 or TRBV12-4 with TRBJ2-2, with D tentatively TRBD1 or TRBD2 (5 bases each). The CDR3 spans 14 residues. V lost 4 bases to trimming and J lost 4 bases, with 10 bases between them. The CDR3 DNA is TGTGCCAGCAGTTGGGACCAAATCACCGGGGAGCTGTTTTTT. The encoded protein is CASSWDQITGELFF.

Only a few counts were recorded for this clonotype. The rearrangement links TRBV4-1 to TRBJ2-3, with 9 positions matching TRBD2. The CDR3 totals 12 residues. Trimming cost V 7 bases and J 7 bases; bases outside gene matches: 3. CDR1 MGHRA and CDR2 YSYEKL come from the germline V gene. The DNA of the CDR3 is TGCGCCAGCAAGGCGGGGGGGAATACGCAGTATTTT. Residues: CASKAGGNTQYF.

The chain employs TRBV12-3 or TRBV12-4 and TRBJ1-1, with D uncertain. V dropped 7 bases and J dropped 1 base, with 13 bases sitting between them. The CDR3 consists of 14 residues. The CDR3 loop reads CASTTSWGNTEAFF. In nucleotides, the CDR3 is TGTGCCAGCACCACGTCCTGGGGGAACACTGAAGCTTTCTTT.

This clonotype was observed a handful of times. The chain links TRBV20-1 to TRBJ2-2, with D maybe TRBD2 (5 bases). The V end lost 0 bases, the J end lost 2 bases, and 10 bases lay between the germline ends. CDR3 size: 15 residues. Germline V gives CDR1 DFQATT, CDR2 SNEGSKA (reference sequence). CDR3 bases: TGCAGTGCTAGAGAGGGAGCGGACAACACCGGGGAGCTGTTTTTT. Translated: CSAREGADNTGELFF.

With respect to this clonotype: The junction departs from germline at one end; a sequencing error may be responsible. The genes are TRBV15 and TRBJ2-7; 8 positions agree with TRBD2. This CDR3 is 14 amino acids long. From germline, CDR1 is LNHNV and CDR2 YYDKDF (reference sequence). The CDR3 bases are TGTGCCACCAGCAGCAGCGGGAGCTCCTGCGAGCAGTACTTC. Residues: CATSSSGSSCEQYF. The full variable domain, with the rest looked up from reference TRBV15 and TRBJ2-7, is DAMVIQNPRYQVTQFGKPVTLSCSQTLNHNVMYWYQQKSSQAPKLLFHYYDKDFNNEADTPDNFQSRRPNTSFCFLDIRSPGLGDTAMYLCATSSSGSSCEQYFGPGTRLTVT.

This clonotype was counted only a few times. The chain uses TRBV5-1 and TRBJ2-5, with 13 bases aligning to TRBD2. With the DNA end fitting TRBJ2-7 better, the J assignment may be wrong. Germline V lookup: CDR1 SGHRS, CDR2 YFSETQ. This CDR3 spans 17 amino acids. The CDR3 bases are TGCGCCAGCAGCTTGGATACTAGCGGGAGGGGACCCCACGAGCAGTACTTC. Encoded protein: CASSLDTSGRGPHEQYF.

This clonotype was counted ten times or more. The J gene is TRBJ2-1, the V gene TRBV13, with D possibly TRBD2 on 6 matching bases. The CDR3 is made up of 11 amino acids. Trimming removed 7 bases from V and 8 bases from J, with 9 bases in between. Looked up from germline, CDR1 is PRHDT and CDR2 is FYEKMQ (reference sequence). CDR3 DNA sequence: TGTGCCAGCACCTCGGGGGATGAGCAGTTCTTC. This translates into CASTSGDEQFF. Drawing the rest from reference TRBV13 and TRBJ2-1, the complete variable domain is AAGVIQSPRHLIKEKRETATLKCYPIPRHDTVYWYQQGPGQDPQFLISFYEKMQSDKGSIPDRFSAQQFSDYHSELNMSSLELGDSALYFCASTSGDEQFFGPGTRLTVL.

V usage is TRBV2 and J usage is TRBJ1-1; D is ambiguous. The germline V gene encodes CDR1 SNHLY and CDR2 FYNNEI. This CDR3 spans 14 amino acids. Trimming took 8 bases from V and 1 from J, leaving 14 bases between them. CDR3 nucleotides: TGTGCCAGCGTCCCTCCCTCTCGGAACACTGAAGCTTTCTTT. Protein sequence: CASVPPSRNTEAFF.

This clonotype was seen many times. The chain couples TRBV29-1 to TRBJ2-5; D gene uncertain. The CDR3 is 15 residues long. The ends were cut back, 5 bases at V and 0 bases at J, with 16 bases in the middle. Germline V gene lookup returns CDR1 SQVTM and CDR2 ANQGSEA. The CDR3 protein is CSVTLGGGHQETQYF. Here the CDR3 DNA reads TGCAGCGTTACCCTAGGCGGTGGGCACCAAGAGACCCAGTACTTC.

The V call is TRBV30, the J call TRBJ2-7; D ambiguous. Trimming removed 4 bases at V and 0 bases at J, with 7 bases between. Germline V gene data show CDR1 as GTSNPN and CDR2 as SVGIG (reference sequence). CDR3 length: 12 amino acids. The CDR3 DNA follows: TGTGCCTGGACGGTGAACTCCTACGAGCAGTACTTC. Protein: CAWTVNSYEQYF.

In nucleotides, the CDR3 is TGTGCCAGCAGCTTTCGCATTCCATCTAACTATGGCTACACCTTC. It translates to CASSFRIPSNYGYTF. The J gene is TRBJ1-2, the V gene TRBV5-5; D is ambiguous. Trimming took 2 bases from V and 0 from J, leaving 11 bases between them. CDR1 is SGHKS, CDR2 YYEKEE, per germline (reference sequence). The CDR3 consists of 15 residues.

This clonotype has a handful of counts. The chain is built from TRBV9 and TRBJ2-1, with D perhaps being TRBD1 or TRBD2 (5 bases each). Germline V gives CDR1 SGDLS, CDR2 YYNGEE. V was shortened by 4 bases and J by 2 bases, with 16 bases between the two germline ends. The CDR3 has 16 residues. The CDR3 nucleotides read TGTGCCAGCAGCCGTACTGGGGGTACAACCTACAATGAGCAGTTCTTC. Encoded protein: CASSRTGGTTYNEQFF.

Comment on this clonotype: A read error may produce the germline difference seen at one junction end. V is TRBV27 and J is TRBJ2-6; D tentatively reads TRBD1 or TRBD2 (5 bases each). Per the germline V gene, CDR1 is MNHEY and CDR2 is SMNVEV (reference sequence). CDR3 length: 16 amino acids. As DNA, the CDR3 is TGTGCCAGCAGTTTTGGGAGCTACTCTGGGGCCAACGTCCCGACTTTC. It encodes CASSFGSYSGANVPTF. Looking up the rest from reference TRBV27 and TRBJ2-6 gives the full variable domain: EAQVTQNPRYLITVTGKKLTVTCSQNMNHEYMSWYRQDPGLGLRQIYYSMNVEVTDKGDVPEGYKVSRKEKRNFPLILESPSPNQTSLYFCASSFGSYSGANVPTFGAGSRLTVL.

This clonotype was recorded a few times. CDR3 coding DNA: TGCAGTGCCGAGCAAGAAACAGGGAGTGGTGAGCAGTTCTTC. The encoded protein is CSAEQETGSGEQFF. The chain is built from TRBV20-1 and TRBJ2-1; D may be TRBD1 (6 bases). The germline gives CDR1 DFQATT, CDR2 SNEGSKA (reference sequence). This CDR3 has 14 amino acids. V dropped 6 bases and J dropped 9 bases, with 21 bases sitting between them.

This clonotype was seen a few times. The rearrangement joins TRBV3-1 to TRBJ1-1; D uncertain. V was clipped by 5 bases and J by 8 bases, with 12 bases between them. The CDR3 has 12 residues. CDR1 and CDR2 (germline): LGHDT, YNNKEL (reference sequence). DNA for the CDR3: TGTGCCAGCAGCTTAGAGACCGGAGAAGCTTTCTTT. Translation gives CASSLETGEAFF.

The chain joins TRBV28 to TRBJ1-1; 7 nucleotides agree with TRBD1. With 5 bases clipped from V and 0 bases from J, the junction kept 6 bases outside the gene matches. Germline lookup yields CDR1 MDHEN and CDR2 SYDVKM. There are 15 residues in the CDR3. CDR3 region: CASSPRDRMNTEAFF. CDR3 in DNA: TGTGCCAGCAGTCCTCGGGACAGAATGAACACTGAAGCTTTCTTT.

This clonotype turned up a few times. This chain connects TRBV24-1 to TRBJ2-3; no reliable D call. V lost 9 bases, J lost 1 base, and 4 bases lay in between. The germline V gene has CDR1 KGHDR and CDR2 SFDVKD. The CDR3 totals 11 residues. The CDR3 reads CATGGTDTQYF. For the CDR3, the DNA is TGTGCCACCGGAGGCACAGATACGCAGTATTTT.